The rows below give T cell receptor beta chains drawn from one sample of a study of T-cell reconstitution after alpha-beta-depleted transplantation in children. TCRdb recomputed calls from the PCR reads with MiXCR, one row per CDR3 protein. The data contain a few hundred thousand distinct CDR3 sequences, 27% of them singletons. Here the sequenced sample was PBMCs, taken before TCRalphabeta/CD19-depleted stem cell transplant. The receptors stem from a boy under three years old with Wiskott-Aldrich syndrome, due to receive a stem cell transplant. The CDR3 runs from the conserved cysteine through the conserved F or W. The D gene is left open where the match is weak.

D: TRBD2; V: TRBV20-1; CDR3: CSARDGGRAGETQYF
D: NA; V: TRBV5-1; CDR3: CASSLDTSSYNEQFF
D: TRBD2; V: TRBV20-1; CDR3: CSAFRPSGRRIQETQYF
D: TRBD1; V: TRBV24-1; CDR3: CATSDSRTGTNEQFF
D: NA; V: TRBV7-9; CDR3: CASSLLTSGETQYF
D: NA; V: TRBV7-9; CDR3: CASSLRGTQNEKLFF
D: TRBD1; V: TRBV27; CDR3: CASRRTGPTNTGELFF
D: NA; V: TRBV7-2; CDR3: CASSLLGSVSEQFF
D: TRBD2; V: TRBV5-4; CDR3: CASSPPWGGQETQYF
D: TRBD1; V: TRBV5-6; CDR3: CASSRTGVRNEQFF
D: NA; V: TRBV12-3/TRBV12-4; CDR3: CASRPSGIGDGYTF
D: NA; V: TRBV5-1; CDR3: CAGSLAGGGDTGELFF
D: TRBD2; V: TRBV20-1; CDR3: CSARGLAGSTQYF
D: NA; V: TRBV7-2; CDR3: CASSRLPGSNQPQHF
D: TRBD2; V: TRBV28; CDR3: CASTSGGAKNIQYF
D: NA; V: TRBV11-3; CDR3: CASSLTPRSPLHF
D: NA; V: TRBV5-1; CDR3: CASTLLIGQGGYYNEQFF
D: NA; V: TRBV5-6; CDR3: CASSPTRLDTQYF
D: NA; V: TRBV7-2; CDR3: CASSLFSQANSYEQYF
D: NA; V: TRBV5-5; CDR3: CASSLYTGSSGYTF
D: NA; V: TRBV12-3/TRBV12-4; CDR3: CASSLHGRKYEQYF
D: TRBD1; V: TRBV5-8; CDR3: CASSLRGTGNTGELFF
D: TRBD2; V: TRBV7-9; CDR3: CASRASGSSYEQYF
D: NA; V: TRBV20-1; CDR3: CSAPGPRGTEAFF
D: TRBD2; V: TRBV20-1; CDR3: CSANERSGRYSYNEQFF
D: TRBD2; V: TRBV3-1; CDR3: CASSLSTAGVQETQYF
D: TRBD2; V: TRBV12-3/TRBV12-4; CDR3: CASSLRGGGRGNEQYF
D: TRBD1; V: TRBV5-1; CDR3: CASSLEGAKGSQNTEAFF
D: NA; V: TRBV20-1; CDR3: CSARRFPSNTGELFF
D: TRBD2; V: TRBV2; CDR3: CASRFSLAGSTGELFF
D: NA; V: TRBV7-9; CDR3: CAVKSGSLNTEAFF
D: NA; V: TRBV5-6; CDR3: CASSFLAYSTDTQYF
D: TRBD2; V: TRBV20-1; CDR3: CSARRAGVTQETQYF
D: TRBD2; V: TRBV10-1; CDR3: CASSSGRDYNEQFF
D: NA; V: TRBV15; CDR3: CATSRGIGVKAFF
D: NA; V: TRBV30; CDR3: CAWSAGTNEQFF
D: NA; V: TRBV4-1; CDR3: CASSQLDFPWYNEQFF
D: NA; V: TRBV12-3/TRBV12-4; CDR3: CATSGLTTYNEQFF
D: NA; V: TRBV10-3; CDR3: CAISEGSSSSYEQYF
D: NA; V: TRBV4-2; CDR3: CASSQDFPTGTYEQYF
D: NA; V: TRBV12-3/TRBV12-4; CDR3: CASSFGVPVPQHF
D: NA; V: TRBV5-1; CDR3: CASSLARTVQETQYF
D: TRBD2; V: TRBV5-1; CDR3: CASSLDGGRPYEQYF
D: TRBD1; V: TRBV4-2; CDR3: CASSQDGTGGYEQYF
D: NA; V: TRBV10-3; CDR3: CAISRGDSSQYF
D: TRBD1; V: TRBV30; CDR3: CAWSPDRTYGYTF
D: NA; V: TRBV20-1; CDR3: CSAPGQGRYEQYF
D: TRBD2; V: TRBV20-1; CDR3: CSARTSGTETQYF
D: NA; V: TRBV5-5; CDR3: CASSRAGTREKLFF
D: NA; V: TRBV29-1; CDR3: CSVEAGKIDGYTF
D: TRBD2; V: TRBV9; CDR3: CASSVSGTSGHEQFF
D: NA; V: TRBV27; CDR3: CASSLFGRGTDTQYF
D: NA; V: TRBV7-2; CDR3: CASSLGRSLGIWLNEQFF
D: NA; V: TRBV12-3/TRBV12-4; CDR3: CASSSFGGRIYNEQFF
D: NA; V: TRBV7-9; CDR3: CASSYKTSGANGLTF
D: TRBD2; V: TRBV20-1; CDR3: CSASYGGNTDTQYF
D: TRBD1; V: TRBV5-1; CDR3: CASSLVGTGVGYTF
D: TRBD1; V: TRBV5-6; CDR3: CASSSFDRVDQPQHF
D: TRBD2; V: TRBV27; CDR3: CASTGGLRSDTQYF